The 30 T cell receptor beta chains given below trace back to one sample, sequenced in a study of tumor-infiltrating lymphocytes in localized non-small cell lung cancer. The protocol was immunoSEQ multiplex PCR, while the TCRdb copy is restricted to in-frame clones and leaves out a portion. Of 7,200 or so clones in the sample, approximately 57% are singletons; the top ten hold 10% to 15%. Sequenced input: lung tumor tissue. The receptors stem from a human donor with non-small cell lung cancer.

The V and J genes are TRBV6-1 and TRBJ2-7, with unresolved D. Germline CDR1 and CDR2: MNHNS and SASEGT. This CDR3 is 12 amino acids long. Trimming took 8 bases from V and 2 from J, leaving 10 bases between them. In DNA, the CDR3 is TGTGCCAGCTTAGCCCAGCCCTACGAGCAGTACTTC. Translating it yields CASLAQPYEQYF.

This clone was detected only a few times. The rearrangement joins TRBV29-1 to TRBJ2-7; D is perhaps TRBD1 (5 bases). Trimming cost V 5 bases and J 6 bases, with 17 bases left between them. CDR1 and CDR2 (germline): SQVTM, ANQGSEA. The CDR3 runs 13 residues. The DNA for the CDR3 is TGCAGCGTTCTATCAGGGTTCCCTGGCGAGCAGTACTTC. This sequence encodes CSVLSGFPGEQYF.

This chain uses TRBV30 with TRBJ2-2, with D possibly TRBD1 on 5 matching bases. The CDR3 has 14 residues. The V end lost 0 bases, the J end lost 4 bases, and 9 bases lay between the germline ends. CDR1 is GTSNPN, CDR2 SVGIG, per germline (reference sequence). CDR3 sequence reads: CAWSVWGSTGELFF. The CDR3 nucleotides are TGTGCCTGGAGTGTATGGGGCAGCACCGGGGAGCTGTTTTTT.

The genes are TRBV11-2 and TRBJ2-1; 7 positions agree with TRBD2. This CDR3 comprises 15 residues. V dropped 1 base and J dropped 9; count of bases not matched to a gene: 9. Germline V gene lookup returns CDR1 SGHAT and CDR2 FQNNGV. CDR3 DNA sequence: TGTGCCAGCAGCTTAGGGCGGGAGTCCCGTGGTGAGCAGTTCTTC. Translated: CASSLGRESRGEQFF.

This clone was seen more than once but under ten times. J is TRBJ1-3 and V is TRBV5-1, with D perhaps TRBD1 (5 bases). The CDR3 covers 17 residues. The germline V gene has CDR1 SGHRS and CDR2 YFSETQ. Between the trimmed V and J ends, which lost 0 bases and 0 bases, there was a span of 13 bases. CDR3 region: CASSLEGVSYSGNTIYF. The CDR3 bases are TGCGCCAGCAGCTTGGAAGGGGTATCCTACTCTGGAAACACCATATATTTT.

CDR3 nucleotide sequence: TGTGCCAGCAGCTTAGAACAGTCCATGAACACTGAAGCTTTCTTT. The encoded protein is CASSLEQSMNTEAFF. The V gene is TRBV11-2, the J gene TRBJ1-1, with no clear D. Germline CDR1 SGHAT, CDR2 FQNNGV. The CDR3 loop spans 15 amino acids. V was cut by 0 bases and J by 0 bases, with 8 bases left in between.

This chain connects TRBV29-1 to TRBJ2-3; 10 positions agree with TRBD2. The CDR3 length is 15 residues. Unmatched junction bases numbered 10, after V lost 3 bases and J lost 7 bases. Germline V gene data show CDR1 as SQVTM and CDR2 as ANQGSEA. CDR3 in amino acids: CSVDLPAGGPNTQYF. The CDR3 coding sequence is TGCAGCGTTGACCTCCCAGCGGGAGGGCCAAATACGCAGTATTTT.

V gene TRBV29-1 combines with J gene TRBJ2-3, with 9 bases matching TRBD2. Germline V gives CDR1 SQVTM, CDR2 ANQGSEA. CDR3 length equals 14 residues. The trim removed 4 bases at V and 2 bases at J, leaving 4 bases unmatched. The DNA for the CDR3 is TGCAGCGTTGTCCTAGCGGGGATCACAGATACGCAGTATTTT. It translates to CSVVLAGITDTQYF.

On this clone itself: One junction end disagrees with the germline gene, perhaps due to a read error. The chain links TRBV25-1 to TRBJ2-2; tentatively, D is TRBD2 (6 bases). Germline CDR1 is MGHDK and CDR2 is SYGVNS. CDR3 length: 14 amino acids. CDR3 amino acids: CASSGQRRGRGAVF. CDR3 nucleotides: TGTGCCAGCAGTGGCCAACGGAGGGGCCGGGGAGCTGTTTTT.

The chain links TRBV30 to TRBJ1-3, with 7 bases matching TRBD1. Germline V CDR1 and CDR2: GTSNPN, SVGIG (reference sequence). The J segment lost 0 bases and the V segment lost 0 bases, leaving 5 bases of the junction unmatched. CDR3 length: 16 residues. The CDR3 nucleotides are TGTGCCTGGAGTGTAGGGGGCAGGGTCTCTGGAAACACCATATATTTT. Its protein product is CAWSVGGRVSGNTIYF.

About this clone: One end of the junction does not line up with germline, which may come from a read error. V is TRBV19 and J is TRBJ2-1, with 10 bases identical to TRBD1. CDR1 LNHDA and CDR2 SQIVND come from the germline V gene (reference sequence). The CDR3 loop spans 12 amino acids. The CDR3 nucleotides are TGTGCCAGTAGTCCGCCGGGACAGGGGAAGGTCTTC. Translation: CASSPPGQGKVF.

The CDR3 bases are TGTGCCAGCAGCGCCCGACAGGGGGGAGAGACCCAGTACTTC. As protein: CASSARQGGETQYF. V gene TRBV9 combines with J gene TRBJ2-5; 9 nucleotides match TRBD1. The CDR3 is 14 residues long. Per the germline V gene, CDR1 is SGDLS and CDR2 is YYNGEE. Trimming cost V 3 bases and J 4 bases; bases outside gene matches: 4.

This clone rates as large. V usage is TRBV7-3 and J usage is TRBJ2-1; 8 nucleotides line up with TRBD2. The trim removed 3 bases at V and 4 bases at J, leaving 5 bases unmatched. The length of the CDR3 is 15 residues. Germline values: CDR1 SGHTA, CDR2 FQGTGA. The CDR3 coding sequence is TGTGCCAGCAGCTTTCTAGCGGGCACGTACAATGAGCAGTTCTTC. Amino acid sequence: CASSFLAGTYNEQFF. Variable domain in full (rest from reference TRBV7-3 and TRBJ2-1): GAGVSQTPSNKVTEKGKYVELRCDPISGHTALYWYRQSLGQGPEFLIYFQGTGAADDSGLPNDRFFAVRPEGSVSTLKIQRTERGDSAVYLCASSFLAGTYNEQFFGPGTRLTVL.

This sequence joins TRBV9 and TRBJ2-1, with 7 bases lining up with TRBD1. This CDR3 comprises 15 residues. Germline V lookup: CDR1 SGDLS, CDR2 YYNGEE. V lost 6 bases, J lost 3 bases, and 9 bases stayed unmatched. The CDR3 sequence: CASTFSGQIYNEQFF. The CDR3 DNA sequence: TGTGCCAGCACCTTCTCGGGACAGATCTACAATGAGCAGTTCTTC.

By share, this clone counts as medium-sized. V and J are TRBV28 and TRBJ1-5, with D perhaps TRBD1 (5 bases). The germline gives CDR1 MDHEN, CDR2 SYDVKM. Trimming shortened V by 5 bases and J by 5 bases, and 13 bases separated the two germline ends. The length of the CDR3 is 14 residues. CDR3 sequence (DNA): TGTGCCAGCAGTCCCGGGACCTCCTATCAGCCCCAGCATTTT. This codes for CASSPGTSYQPQHF.

The J gene is TRBJ2-5, the V gene TRBV7-6; the match to TRBD2 covers 14 bases. The germline V gene has CDR1 SGHVS and CDR2 FNYEAQ. The CDR3 totals 17 residues. V lost 4 bases to trimming and J lost 5 bases; unmatched junction nucleotides: 9. CDR3: CASSYRLAGGTGETQYF. The CDR3 region has the DNA TGTGCCAGCAGCTACAGACTAGCGGGAGGGACTGGGGAGACCCAGTACTTC. The full variable domain, in which reference TRBV7-6 and TRBJ2-5 provide the parts outside the CDR3, is GAGVSQSPRYKVTKRGQDVALRCDPISGHVSLYWYRQALGQGPEFLTYFNYEAQQDKSGLPNDRFSAERPEGSISTLTIQRTEQRDSAMYRCASSYRLAGGTGETQYFGPGTRLLVL.

The gene calls are TRBV6-1 and TRBJ1-1, with D unclear. Trimming stripped 1 base from V and 11 bases from J, with 11 bases between. The V gene's germline CDR1 is MNHNS and CDR2 SASEGT. There are 12 residues in the CDR3. The CDR3 DNA sequence: TGTGCCAGCAGTGAAGGGAAGTTGGGCGCTTTCTTT. The encoded protein is CASSEGKLGAFF.

The genes are TRBV6-5 and TRBJ1-2; D possibly corresponds to TRBD1 (6 bases). Trimming stripped 5 bases from V and 5 bases from J, with 9 bases between. The germline V gene encodes CDR1 MNHEY and CDR2 SVGAGI. The CDR3 runs 12 residues. The CDR3 sequence is CASSDRRYGYTF. The CDR3 bases are TGTGCCAGCAGTGACAGGAGATATGGCTACACCTTC.

The chain joins TRBV7-6 to TRBJ2-2; D is possibly TRBD2 (5 bases). The germline V gene encodes CDR1 SGHVS and CDR2 FNYEAQ. This CDR3 is 15 amino acids long. The V gene lost 11 bases and the J gene lost 1 base, with 17 bases spanning the gap. This chain's CDR3 is CASSPLLENTGELFF. For the CDR3, the DNA is TGTGCCTCCAGCCCACTACTAGAGAACACCGGGGAGCTGTTTTTT.

As regards this clone: An end of the junction does not agree with germline; a read error may underlie this. The chain joins TRBV5-6 to TRBJ2-3; 9 bases fit TRBD2. This CDR3 spans 14 amino acids. CDR1 and CDR2 (germline): SGHDT, YYEEEE. The CDR3 nucleotides read TGTGCCAGCAGCGGCGGGACTAGCATAGATACGCAGTATTTT. It is translated as CASSGGTSIDTQYF. The variable domain in full, with the rest retrieved from reference TRBV5-6 and TRBJ2-3, is DAGVTQSPTHLIKTRGQQVTLRCSPKSGHDTVSWYQQALGQGPQFIFQYYEEEERQRGNFPDRFSGHQFPNYSSELNVNALLLGDSALYLCASSGGTSIDTQYFGPGTRLTVL.

The CDR3 is CASSEGVGPSYGYTF. Written as DNA, the CDR3 is TGTGCCAGCAGTGAAGGGGTCGGACCGAGCTATGGCTACACCTTC. The chain links TRBV6-1 to TRBJ1-2; D is unclear. This CDR3 region has 15 residues. From germline, CDR1 is MNHNS and CDR2 SASEGT. V was trimmed by 1 base and J by 4 bases, leaving 13 bases between them.

The J gene is TRBJ2-5, the V gene TRBV19; D possibly corresponds to TRBD2 (6 bases). The CDR3 loop spans 14 amino acids. The germline gives CDR1 LNHDA, CDR2 SQIVND (reference sequence). Trimming took 4 bases from V and 4 from J, leaving 13 bases between them. CDR3 sequence: CASSNSGVGETQYF. In nucleotides, the CDR3 is TGTGCCAGTAGTAATAGCGGTGTTGGAGAGACCCAGTACTTC.

The V gene is TRBV6-5, the J gene TRBJ1-3, with D hard to call. V lost 2 bases, J lost 0 bases, and 8 bases lay in between. This CDR3 spans 15 amino acids. Per the germline V gene, CDR1 is MNHEY and CDR2 is SVGAGI. The CDR3 coding sequence is TGTGCCAGCAGTTACCTTCCTACCTCTGGAAACACCATATATTTT. Its translation: CASSYLPTSGNTIYF.

The CDR3 reads CASSLGLDNVLTF. CDR3 nucleotides: TGTGCCAGTAGTCTCGGGTTGGACAACGTCCTGACTTTC. The chain combines TRBV19 with TRBJ2-6; D not resolved. This CDR3 region has 13 residues. Germline CDR1 is LNHDA and CDR2 is SQIVND (reference sequence). Trimming took 5 bases from V and 9 from J, leaving 11 bases between them. The full variable domain, with the rest looked up from reference TRBV19 and TRBJ2-6, is DGGITQSPKYLFRKEGQNVTLSCEQNLNHDAMYWYRQDPGQGLRLIYYSQIVNDFQKGDIAEGYSVSREKKESFPLTVTSAQKNPTAFYLCASSLGLDNVLTFGAGSRLTVL.

This clone was seen more than once but under ten times. The chain uses TRBV7-8 and TRBJ1-6, with 8 bases aligning to TRBD1. Germline V CDR1 and CDR2: SGHVS, FQNEAQ. This CDR3 has 18 amino acids. The V segment lost 1 base and the J segment 1 base; nucleotides outside the gene matches: 6. CDR3 nucleotides: TGTGCCAGCAGCTTAGAAGGACAGGGAGTGTCCTATAATTCACCCCTCCACTTT. The encoded protein is CASSLEGQGVSYNSPLHF.

The V gene is TRBV5-4, the J gene TRBJ2-1, with D uncertain. The CDR3 runs 14 residues. The ends were cut back, 5 bases at V and 4 bases at J, with 13 bases in the middle. Germline lookup yields CDR1 SGHNT and CDR2 YYREEE (reference sequence). The CDR3 loop reads CASSNIDGYNEQFF. CDR3 nucleotide sequence: TGTGCCAGCAGTAACATCGACGGATACAATGAGCAGTTCTTC.

This rearrangement joins TRBV9 to TRBJ2-6, with D uncertain. Trimming left V 2 bases short and J 4 bases short, with 10 bases between. This CDR3 is built from 15 residues. Germline V gene lookup returns CDR1 SGDLS and CDR2 YYNGEE. In nucleotides, the CDR3 is TGTGCCAGCAGCGTCGGTTCACTCGGGGCCAACGTCCTGACTTTC. It encodes CASSVGSLGANVLTF.

The rearrangement joins TRBV6-5 to TRBJ1-1; D call uncertain. Trimming cost V 4 bases and J 3 bases, with 15 bases left between them. Germline-derived CDR1 and CDR2 are MNHEY and SVGAGI. This CDR3 has 15 residues. In DNA form, the CDR3 reads TGTGCCAGCAGTTTTACCTTGGACGGAGACACTGAAGCTTTCTTT. As protein: CASSFTLDGDTEAFF.

This clone appeared once. The chain links TRBV18 to TRBJ1-1; 9 bases line up with TRBD1. J lost 3 bases, V lost 6 bases, and 5 bases had no gene match. CDR3 size: 14 residues. Germline loops: CDR1 KGHSH, CDR2 LQKENI. In DNA, the CDR3 is TGTGCCAGCTCCCGACAGGGGGTTGACACTGAAGCTTTCTTT. Its translation is CASSRQGVDTEAFF.

The rearrangement joins TRBV6-6 to TRBJ2-7; maybe TRBD1 (6 bases). The CDR3 is made up of 14 amino acids. Between the trimmed V and J ends, which lost 6 bases and 1 base, there was a span of 13 bases. Germline V gene lookup returns CDR1 MNHNY and CDR2 SVGAGI (reference sequence). This CDR3 is CASRSTGISYEQYF. The CDR3 DNA follows: TGTGCCAGCAGATCGACAGGCATTTCCTACGAGCAGTACTTC.